The subject of this entry is one TCR beta chain. TCRdb reprocessed the 5' RACE reads and reports one entry per CDR3 protein, with no DNA. The ten most abundant clones cover more than 7% of a sample with some 410,000 distinct CDR3 sequences. The data derive from a study of T cells expressing NK-cell markers. This sequence was found in a woman between 18 and 75 years old in good health. The sequencing input was blood T cells: a sorted CD56 or NKG2C T cell subset, CD4+ or CD8+ T cells, or bulk PBMC T cells (not recorded which).

The CDR3 is CASSYSGGARYEQYF. This chain connects TRBV6-2 or TRBV6-3 to TRBJ2-7; TCRdb picks TRBD2, but there is no DNA to check that call. This CDR3 comprises 15 residues. Germline CDR1 and CDR2: MNHEY and SVGEGT.